The entry below gives a single T cell receptor beta chain sequence along with its context. Its specificity is unknown. The whole isolated RNA underwent reverse transcription, so sequencing captured expressed TCRB transcripts. Libraries were prepared by immunoSEQ multiplex PCR; TCRdb keeps only in-frame clonotypes and omits some of them. Of roughly 150,000 clones in the sample, 7% to 9.5% are singletons; the top ten hold 0.65% to 0.9%. These data come from a study of beta chain features in type 1 diabetes. Across the study: Cells sorted and examined across all samples totaled 90 million to 120 million. Whole-study findings and limits: Fewer insertions but more deletions were seen at VDJ junctions in type 1 diabetes patients. PCR may have favored shorter templates equally in patients and controls. People with Type 1 diabetes carried modestly yet significantly shorter TCRB CDR3s in all four CD4+ subsets. The study found that naive, central memory and Treg TCRB repertoires appeared more similar in patients than in healthy donors.

The J segment lost 0 bases and the V segment lost 1 base, leaving 4 bases of the junction unmatched. Germline V gene sequence: CDR1 SGHRS, CDR2 YFSETQ. This CDR3 is 16 amino acids long. The sample taken for sequencing was central memory CD4+ T cells from blood. The rearrangement uses TRBV5-1 and TRBJ2-1, with 7 positions matching TRBD2. This sequence was found in a woman aged 25 to 39 with type 1 diabetes. The CDR3 nucleotides are TGCGCCAGCAGCTTGTTGGGGGGGGGCTCCTACAATGAGCAGTTCTTC. Amino acid sequence: CASSLLGGGSYNEQFF. The full variable domain, in which reference TRBV5-1 and TRBJ2-1 provide the parts outside the CDR3, is KAGVTQTPRYLIKTRGQQVTLSCSPISGHRSVSWYQQTPGQGLQFLFEYFSETQRNKGNFPGRFSGRQFSNSRSEMNVSTLELGDSALYLCASSLLGGGSYNEQFFGPGTRLTVL.